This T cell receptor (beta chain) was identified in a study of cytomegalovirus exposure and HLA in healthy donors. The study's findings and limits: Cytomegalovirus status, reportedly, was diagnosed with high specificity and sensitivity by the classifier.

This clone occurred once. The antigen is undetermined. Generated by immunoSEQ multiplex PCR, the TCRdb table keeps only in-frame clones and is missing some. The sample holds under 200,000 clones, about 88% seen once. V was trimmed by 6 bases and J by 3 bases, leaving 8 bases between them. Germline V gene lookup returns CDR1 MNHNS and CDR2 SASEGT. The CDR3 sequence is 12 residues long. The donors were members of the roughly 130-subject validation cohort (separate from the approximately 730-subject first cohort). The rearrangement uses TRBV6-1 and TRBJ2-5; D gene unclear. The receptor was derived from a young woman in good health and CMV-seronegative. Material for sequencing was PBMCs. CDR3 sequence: CASRAVEETQYF. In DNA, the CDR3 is TGTGCCAGCAGGGCAGTCGAAGAGACCCAGTACTTC.